This T cell receptor beta chain derives from a study of T-cell memory formation after mild COVID-19. Study-wide points: CD4/CD8 balance held among clones contracting day 15 to 85, and later expanders leaned CD4+. Contracting CD4+ clones were located mainly in CM and EM, and CD8+ clones in EMRA.

TCRdb fed the 5' RACE reads into MiXCR, producing one record per CDR3 protein. This table has fewer than 400,000 distinct CDR3 sequences, 16% appearing once. Of note for this clonotype: Its cognate antigen is unknown.

V was pared by 5 bases and J by 5 bases, with 4 bases of the junction left unmatched. The CDR3 extends over 14 amino acids. Germline CDR1 LNHNV, CDR2 YYDKDF (reference sequence). J is TRBJ1-1 and V is TRBV15; 11 positions match TRBD1. The sample consisted of PBMCs or a T cell subset sorted from them (not recorded which). The sequence came from a man aged 18-30 years who had mild COVID-19 (a few samples of this study predate the infection). Cell type and time point are not known. CDR3 DNA: TGTGCCACCAGCTGGGACAGGGGGTATACTGAAGCTTTCTTT. The encoded protein is CATSWDRGYTEAFF.